This is a list of T cell receptor beta chains from one sample in a study of early T cells in non-severe SARS-CoV-2 infection. TCRdb re-called the 5' RACE reads with MiXCR, one entry per CDR3 protein. The table has more than 75,000 distinct CDR3 sequences, about 13% seen once. The sequenced sample was whole blood. The origin of the receptors is an adult who was a healthcare worker with PCR-confirmed SARS-CoV-2 infection or an uninfected control (not recorded which). CDR3s leave out the opening cysteine and the closing phenylalanine or tryptophan. D genes are given only for firm matches.

D,J,V,CDR3
NA,TRBJ2-7,TRBV4-1,ASSHPRDGAYEQY
NA,TRBJ1-5,TRBV28,ASRAYQGNQPQH
TRBD2,TRBJ2-1,TRBV28,ASSSHGGGSEQF
TRBD2,TRBJ2-3,TRBV5-1,ASSSVAGPSTDTQY
NA,TRBJ2-5,TRBV10-3,AISESGEPQETQY
NA,TRBJ2-7,TRBV20-1,SASLEARHEQY
TRBD2,TRBJ2-7,TRBV7-2,ASSLLAGIYEQY
NA,TRBJ2-2,TRBV11-3,ASSLDPRGSGELF
TRBD1,TRBJ1-1,TRBV5-4,ASSSRGGTGNEAF
NA,TRBJ2-7,TRBV27,ALVPGEQY
TRBD2,TRBJ2-7,TRBV18,ASSPLAGGRHEQY
NA,TRBJ2-3,TRBV5-1,ASSLVGQQGLKDTQY
NA,TRBJ1-2,TRBV9,ASSTFGRLGYGYT
NA,TRBJ1-1,TRBV2,ASSEEVNTEAF
NA,TRBJ2-3,TRBV10-3,AISAGTSSTDTQY
NA,TRBJ1-6,TRBV30,AWRGWGASPLH
NA,TRBJ2-5,TRBV7-2,ASSSGLGETQY
TRBD1,TRBJ1-1,TRBV29-1,SVGKTGAGTEAF
NA,TRBJ2-1,TRBV12-3/TRBV12-4,ASSLLRGQTEQF
NA,TRBJ1-2,TRBV28,ASSSPGGFYGYT
NA,TRBJ2-3,TRBV6-2/TRBV6-3,ASSWVGSTDTQY
TRBD1,TRBJ2-7,TRBV6-1,ASTPWDRVYEQY
NA,TRBJ2-2,TRBV6-2/TRBV6-3,ASSYRRGVGTGELF
NA,TRBJ1-4,TRBV12-5,ASGMSSREKLF
NA,TRBJ2-2,TRBV3-1,ASSQGPLYGSDTGELF
TRBD2,TRBJ2-1,TRBV30,AWRAGLAGYNEQF
TRBD1,TRBJ2-7,TRBV7-6,ASSLRTGGVDEQY
TRBD1,TRBJ1-5,TRBV14,ASSRVQGANQPQH
NA,TRBJ2-5,TRBV5-1,ASSLAAPRETQY
TRBD2,TRBJ2-2,TRBV7-9,ASSSGGLTGELF
NA,TRBJ1-1,TRBV25-1,ASSEQGSEAF
NA,TRBJ2-3,TRBV29-1,SAKDIIRTSTDTQY
NA,TRBJ2-7,TRBV29-1,SVGVTGPYYEQY
TRBD2,TRBJ2-3,TRBV4-2,ASSQDGVAGVRDTQY
TRBD1,TRBJ2-7,TRBV29-1,SVQDRGRGEQY
NA,TRBJ1-2,TRBV10-3,AISESQAAYGYT
TRBD2,TRBJ2-1,TRBV4-1,ASSQQELAGNEQF
TRBD2,TRBJ2-1,TRBV9,ASSAGTSANEQF
TRBD1,TRBJ2-4,TRBV20-1,SARARDRVTKNIQY
NA,TRBJ2-7,TRBV21-1,ASSKARDRVPYEQY
TRBD2,TRBJ2-7,TRBV12-3/TRBV12-4,ASSFGAGAPYEQY
TRBD1,TRBJ1-5,TRBV7-2,ASRGTGGSQPQH
NA,TRBJ2-3,TRBV20-1,SARDEGGFYTQY
TRBD1,TRBJ1-6,TRBV6-5,ASSYARTGINSPLH
NA,TRBJ1-1,TRBV7-2,ASSLEPFRESTEAF
NA,TRBJ2-1,TRBV5-1,ASSLGPGDEQF
NA,TRBJ2-7,TRBV28,ASSLFQYRTSYEQY
NA,TRBJ2-7,TRBV7-3,ASSLGGGPGEQY
NA,TRBJ2-1,TRBV29-1,RVSSGPRGEQF
TRBD1,TRBJ1-5,TRBV5-5,ASSQDRDNQPQH
NA,TRBJ2-3,TRBV7-6,ASSLSYGTGLLDTQY
NA,TRBJ1-2,TRBV6-6,ASTNSVNYGYT
NA,TRBJ1-2,TRBV27,ASKRTGTPSGYGYT
NA,TRBJ1-1,TRBV9,ASSVEGRLNTEAF